Below, 26 T cell receptor beta chains from the same sample are listed, as sequenced in a study of blood T cell repertoires in COVID-19. Assay used: immunoSEQ multiplex PCR; TCRdb lists only in-frame clones, some missing. The table has around 160,000 clones, around 86% seen once. The sample comprised peripheral blood. These TCRs come from a man between 18 and 29 years old with acute or convalescent COVID-19.

The J gene is TRBJ2-7, the V gene TRBV5-8, with 12 bases matching TRBD1. The CDR3 runs 16 residues. Germline lookup yields CDR1 SGHTS and CDR2 YDEGEE. V dropped 4 bases and J dropped 5; count of bases not matched to a gene: 10. The CDR3 DNA reads TGTGCCAGCAGCCACGGGACAGGGGGCTATCTAGACGAGCAGTACTTC. Amino acids: CASSHGTGGYLDEQYF.

The chain joins TRBV6-1 to TRBJ2-2; no clear D. CDR3 length: 18 residues. The V end lost 2 bases, the J end lost 1 base, and 17 bases lay between the germline ends. Germline loops: CDR1 MNHNS, CDR2 SASEGT. CDR3 residues: CASSEWAPSHLNTGELFF. CDR3 DNA: TGTGCCAGCAGTGAATGGGCGCCATCCCACCTGAACACCGGGGAGCTGTTTTTT.

The CDR3 spells CASSLDGGLSNQPQHF. Here the CDR3 DNA reads TGTGCCAGCAGCTTAGATGGGGGACTTAGCAATCAGCCCCAGCATTTT. The chain links TRBV11-3 to TRBJ1-5; TRBD1 might be the D (5 bases). V was cut by 0 bases and J by 0 bases, with 9 bases left in between. The CDR3 length is 16 residues. Per the germline V gene, CDR1 is SGHNT and CDR2 is YENEEA.

The genes are TRBV24-1 and TRBJ2-6; D may be TRBD1 (5 bases). V gave up 2 bases and J gave up 4 bases, with 11 bases separating them. Germline CDR1 KGHDR, CDR2 SFDVKD. The CDR3 covers 16 residues. CDR3 protein: CATSDSQGSGANVLTF. The CDR3 nucleotides read TGTGCCACCAGTGATTCGCAGGGTAGCGGGGCCAACGTCCTGACTTTC.

The genes are TRBV6-5 and TRBJ1-5; D remains unclear. V lost 2 bases, J lost 1 base, and 3 bases lay in between. The CDR3 covers 13 residues. Germline CDR1 MNHEY, CDR2 SVGAGI. The CDR3 loop reads CASSYGSNQPQHF. In nucleotides, the CDR3 is TGTGCCAGCAGTTACGGCAGCAATCAGCCCCAGCATTTT.

This chain connects TRBV4-1 to TRBJ2-1; 11 bases agree with TRBD2. Germline-derived CDR1 and CDR2 are MGHRA and YSYEKL. The junction had 7 bases not matched to a gene; V was cut back by 5 bases and J by 4 bases. The CDR3 is made up of 16 amino acids. The CDR3 loop reads CASSVLAGGQYNEQFF. CDR3 DNA sequence: TGCGCCAGCAGCGTTTTAGCGGGGGGGCAGTACAATGAGCAGTTCTTC.

V is TRBV11-2 and J is TRBJ1-1; TRBD1 agrees at 8 bases. CDR1 is SGHAT, CDR2 FQNNGV, per germline. The J segment lost 6 bases and the V segment lost 6 bases, leaving 9 bases of the junction unmatched. The CDR3 is made up of 14 amino acids. The chain's CDR3 is CASSRLQGAPEAFF. CDR3 nucleotide sequence: TGTGCCAGCAGTAGACTTCAGGGGGCTCCTGAAGCTTTCTTT.

V gene TRBV19 combines with J gene TRBJ1-4, with no clear D. The germline CDR1 and CDR2 sequences are LNHDA and SQIVND (reference sequence). Between the trimmed V and J ends, which lost 2 bases and 6 bases, there was a span of 4 bases. This CDR3 has 12 amino acids. The DNA of the CDR3 is TGTGCCAGTAGTATACGGGATGAAAAACTGTTTTTT. Translated, it gives CASSIRDEKLFF.

The gene calls are TRBV5-4 and TRBJ1-2; 7 bases align to TRBD1. The CDR3 is 15 residues long. Germline CDR1 is SGHNT and CDR2 is YYREEE (reference sequence). The trim removed 3 bases at V and 6 bases at J, leaving 11 bases unmatched. The CDR3 DNA reads as TGTGCCAGCAGCTCTAACCTCGACAGGGTACATGGCTACACCTTC. Translation gives CASSSNLDRVHGYTF.

The chain carries TRBV18 and TRBJ1-5; 7 positions match TRBD1. Germline V gene data show CDR1 as KGHSH and CDR2 as LQKENI. The CDR3 extends over 15 amino acids. The J segment lost 7 bases and the V segment lost 4 bases, leaving 10 bases of the junction unmatched. CDR3 loop: CASSQNGQAGQPQHF. CDR3 nucleotide sequence: TGTGCCAGCTCACAAAACGGACAGGCAGGACAGCCCCAGCATTTT.

This clone was seen only once. The V and J genes are TRBV7-8 and TRBJ2-2; 7 bases match TRBD1. The CDR3 totals 14 residues. The germline CDR1 and CDR2 sequences are SGHVS and FQNEAQ. Germline trimming cut 5 bases from V and 3 bases from J; bases unmatched to any gene: 3. CDR3 loop: CASSLGTDTGELFF. DNA for the CDR3: TGTGCCAGCAGCCTCGGGACAGACACCGGGGAGCTGTTTTTT. Full variable domain (remainder filled in from reference TRBV7-8 and TRBJ2-2): GAGVSQSPRYKVAKRGQDVALRCDPISGHVSLFWYQQALGQGPEFLTYFQNEAQLDKSGLPSDRFFAERPEGSVSTLKIQRTQQEDSAVYLCASSLGTDTGELFFGEGSRLTVL.

J is TRBJ1-1 and V is TRBV4-1; D is unclear. The CDR3 sequence is 17 residues long. V lost 2 bases to trimming and J lost 3 bases, with 19 bases between them. Per the germline V gene, CDR1 is MGHRA and CDR2 is YSYEKL. CDR3 DNA sequence: TGCGCCAGCAGCCAAATCTATTTCTCGGGGAGGGACACTGAAGCTTTCTTT. Translating it yields CASSQIYFSGRDTEAFF.

This clone occurred once. The chain is built from TRBV18 and TRBJ1-4, with D perhaps TRBD1 (5 bases). CDR1 is KGHSH, CDR2 LQKENI, per germline. Trimming cost V 3 bases and J 3 bases, with 14 bases left between them. The CDR3 length is 16 residues. CDR3 amino acids: CASSPLGGGSNEKLFF. The CDR3 nucleotides are TGTGCCAGCTCACCGCTCGGGGGAGGATCTAATGAAAAACTGTTTTTT.

V and J are TRBV6-6 and TRBJ1-2, with D maybe TRBD1 (6 bases). Germline CDR1 and CDR2: MNHNY and SVGAGI (reference sequence). There are 12 residues in the CDR3. Trimming removed 5 bases from V and 2 bases from J, with 6 bases in between. DNA of the CDR3: TGTGCCAGCAGTACAGGGAACTATGGCTACACCTTC. It is translated as CASSTGNYGYTF.

The CDR3 sequence: CASRDTGFGPIREYV. In DNA, the CDR3 is TGTGCCAGCAGGGATACCGGGTTCGGTCCCATACGAGAGTACGTC. The rearrangement links TRBV6-5 to TRBJ2-7; D gene ambiguous. Trimming pared 6 bases from V and 11 bases from J, leaving 26 bases between. CDR1 MNHEY and CDR2 SVGAGI come from the germline V gene. The CDR3 covers 15 residues.

In nucleotides, the CDR3 is TGTGCCAGCAGTTTATTGGGGGGAGATACGCAGTATTTT. Translation: CASSLLGGDTQYF. V usage is TRBV27 and J usage is TRBJ2-3; D possibly corresponds to TRBD2 (6 bases). The CDR3 contains 13 residues. Trimming removed 1 base from V and 5 bases from J, with 7 bases in between. Germline V gene sequence: CDR1 MNHEY, CDR2 SMNVEV (reference sequence).

This chain uses TRBV5-1 with TRBJ2-2; D gene unclear. The germline V gene has CDR1 SGHRS and CDR2 YFSETQ. The CDR3 extends over 16 amino acids. With 4 bases removed from V and 3 bases from J, the gap between germline ends came to 16 bases. CDR3 DNA: TGCGCCAGCAGCCACTCAGACAACCGATACACCGGGGAGCTGTTTTTT. Protein: CASSHSDNRYTGELFF.

V usage is TRBV6-4 and J usage is TRBJ2-1; TRBD2 matches 8 bases. The ends lost 5 bases at V and 0 bases at J; junction bases unmatched: 3. The CDR3 is 15 residues long. Germline CDR1 and CDR2: MRHNA and SNTAGT. The CDR3 DNA reads TGTGCCAGCAGTAATACTAGCGGCTCCTACAATGAGCAGTTCTTC. Its protein is CASSNTSGSYNEQFF.

The chain combines TRBV2 with TRBJ2-1; 8 bases line up with TRBD2. The CDR3 sequence is 14 residues long. Trimming took 7 bases from V and 5 from J; bases not matched to a gene: 7. The germline gives CDR1 SNHLY, CDR2 FYNNEI. This chain's CDR3 is CASNGLAVHNEQFF. CDR3 DNA: TGTGCCAGCAACGGACTAGCCGTACACAATGAGCAGTTCTTC.

The chain has TRBV29-1 and TRBJ1-2; D unresolved. The V gene lost 7 bases and the J gene lost 4 bases, with 16 bases spanning the gap. The length of the CDR3 is 13 residues. The germline CDR1 and CDR2 sequences are SQVTM and ANQGSEA. In nucleotides, the CDR3 is TGCAGCGCCGGGGAACCAGATGGCTATGGCTACACCTTC. Its protein product is CSAGEPDGYGYTF.

The chain links TRBV11-2 to TRBJ1-4; 8 bases map to TRBD1. V was clipped by 6 bases and J by 4 bases; unmatched bases: 10. The CDR3 covers 16 residues. Germline values: CDR1 SGHAT, CDR2 FQNNGV. The DNA for the CDR3 is TGTGCCAGCAGACACCTCCTAGGACAGGGTAATGAAAAACTGTTTTTT. This translates into CASRHLLGQGNEKLFF. Full variable domain (outside the CDR3, taken from reference TRBV11-2 and TRBJ1-4): EAGVAQSPRYKIIEKRQSVAFWCNPISGHATLYWYQQILGQGPKLLIQFQNNGVVDDSQLPKDRFSAERLKGVDSTLKIQPAKLEDSAVYLCASRHLLGQGNEKLFFGSGTQLSVL.

The V call is TRBV21-1, the J call TRBJ2-1; the tabulated D call, TRBD1, remains unverified against the DNA. TRBV21-1 is deemed a pseudogene. The CDR3 runs 15 residues. The CDR3 DNA reads TGTGCCAGCAGTAACGACAGGGGGACCTACAATGAGCAGTTCTTC. Protein sequence: CASSNDRGTYNEQFF.

The chain links TRBV30 to TRBJ2-4, with 12 bases lining up with TRBD2. The germline V gene encodes CDR1 GTSNPN and CDR2 SVGIG (reference sequence). CDR3 length: 15 residues. V lost 2 bases and J lost 7; bases outside the gene matches: 6. The CDR3 DNA sequence: TGTGCCTGGAGTTTCGGACTAGCGGGGAGGAACATTCAGTACTTC. Residues: CAWSFGLAGRNIQYF.

The J gene is TRBJ1-3, the V gene TRBV7-9; 7 positions match TRBD1. J lost 0 bases, V lost 5 bases, and 10 bases had no gene match. Per the germline V gene, CDR1 is SEHNR and CDR2 is FQNEAQ (reference sequence). The CDR3 is made up of 17 amino acids. The CDR3 sequence is CASSKQGGILSGNTIYF. In DNA, the CDR3 is TGTGCCAGCAGCAAGCAGGGGGGAATCCTCTCTGGAAACACCATATATTTT.

This chain joins TRBV2 and TRBJ1-2; 7 positions match TRBD1. From germline, CDR1 is SNHLY and CDR2 FYNNEI. J lost 4 bases, V lost 4 bases, and 3 bases had no gene match. There are 13 residues in the CDR3. The CDR3 is CASSGQGVYGYTF. The CDR3 nucleotides are TGTGCCAGCAGTGGACAGGGTGTCTATGGCTACACCTTC.

The chain has TRBV6-5 and TRBJ1-2; TRBD1 matches at 9 bases. The CDR3 consists of 14 residues. The germline gives CDR1 MNHEY, CDR2 SVGAGI. Unmatched junction bases numbered 6, after V lost 6 bases and J lost 4 bases. Here the CDR3 reads CASSAGTGIYGYTF. Written as DNA, the CDR3 is TGTGCCAGCAGCGCCGGGACAGGGATCTATGGCTACACCTTC.